Only a few counts were recorded for the clone carrying this T cell receptor (beta chain). Germline assignment: CDR1 LGHNA and CDR2 YSLEER. The CDR3 spans 16 residues. The V and J ends lost 4 bases and 7 bases respectively, with 17 bases between them. Generated by immunoSEQ multiplex PCR, the TCRdb table keeps only in-frame clones and is missing some. Of 55,000 to 75,000 clones in the sample, about 95% are singletons; the top ten hold roughly 0.03%. This entry belongs to a study of shared T cell receptors in the human thymus. The chain uses TRBV4-3 and TRBJ1-6; D is possibly TRBD1 (5 bases). Sequenced input: thymocytes. The clonotype was recovered from a human donor. The CDR3 DNA follows: TGCGCCAGCAGCCGAGGACGGGGCCTGACGAATTCACCCCTCCACTTT. It specifies CASSRGRGLTNSPLHF.